The sequence of this T cell receptor (beta chain) was determined in a study of cytomegalovirus exposure and HLA in healthy donors. Germline V gene sequence: CDR1 SGHRS, CDR2 YFSETQ. Unmatched junction bases numbered 5, after V lost 3 bases and J lost 8 bases. CDR3 length: 14 amino acids. A multiplex PCR was run with 60 Vbeta primers and 13 Jbeta primers. TCRdb's table, derived via immunoSEQ multiplex PCR, lists solely in-frame clones and lacks some. The table has more than 150,000 clones, 75% to 85% seen once; the top ten hold 1.2%. A remark on this clone: Its antigen is not known.

Findings of the study overall: There were several of the most significant clusters that appeared linked to common viral pathogens in a later analysis. Because they were indistinguishable, some V segments, including TRBV6-2 and TRBV6-3, were excluded. A missense variant in DCLRE1C was later tied to TCR beta V- and J-gene trimming. Testing in vitro showed a few CMV-associated chains specific for CMV antigens.

The specimen sequenced was PBMCs. V gene TRBV5-1 combines with J gene TRBJ1-4; 9 bases agree with TRBD1. The TCR originated in a girl aged 2 to 10 in good health and CMV-seropositive. In nucleotides, the CDR3 is TGCGCCAGCAGCTCGACAGGGGGGGAGGAAAAACTGTTTTTT. It specifies CASSSTGGEEKLFF.